This T cell receptor beta chain was profiled in a study of T cells after yellow fever vaccination. Only a few counts were recorded for this clonotype. TCRdb reprocessed the 5' RACE reads via MiXCR and lists one record per CDR3 protein. The data show about 330,000 distinct CDR3 sequences, with roughly 8.4% seen just once and approximately 16% held by the top ten. J lost 6 bases, V lost 1 base, and 5 bases had no gene match. This CDR3 contains 14 residues. The receptor was isolated from a man aged 18 to 35 who received the YFV17D yellow fever vaccine. The chain joins TRBV12-3 or TRBV12-4 to TRBJ1-1; 7 bases map to TRBD1. The sequences come from PBMCs, collected more than 40 days after the first yellow fever vaccination. CDR3 coding DNA: TGTGCCAGCAGTTTAGGATCTCAGGGGGCTGAAGCTTTCTTT. Translation: CASSLGSQGAEAFF.